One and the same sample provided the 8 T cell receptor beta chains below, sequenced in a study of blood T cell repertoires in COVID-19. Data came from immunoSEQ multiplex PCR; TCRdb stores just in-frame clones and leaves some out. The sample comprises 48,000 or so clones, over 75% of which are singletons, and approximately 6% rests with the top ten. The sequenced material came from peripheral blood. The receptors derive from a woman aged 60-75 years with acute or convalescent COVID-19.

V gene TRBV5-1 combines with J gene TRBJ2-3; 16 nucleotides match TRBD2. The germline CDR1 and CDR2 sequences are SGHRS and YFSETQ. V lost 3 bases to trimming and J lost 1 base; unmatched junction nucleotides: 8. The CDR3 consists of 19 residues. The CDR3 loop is CASSWQPGLAGGGTDTQYF. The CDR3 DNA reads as TGCGCCAGCAGCTGGCAACCGGGACTAGCGGGAGGGGGCACAGATACGCAGTATTTT.

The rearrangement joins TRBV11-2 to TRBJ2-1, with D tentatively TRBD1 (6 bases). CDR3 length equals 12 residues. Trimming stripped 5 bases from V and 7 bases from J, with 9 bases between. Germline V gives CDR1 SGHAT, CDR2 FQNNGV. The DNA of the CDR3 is TGTGCCAGCAGCCCGCAGGGGAATGAGCAGTTCTTC. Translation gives CASSPQGNEQFF.

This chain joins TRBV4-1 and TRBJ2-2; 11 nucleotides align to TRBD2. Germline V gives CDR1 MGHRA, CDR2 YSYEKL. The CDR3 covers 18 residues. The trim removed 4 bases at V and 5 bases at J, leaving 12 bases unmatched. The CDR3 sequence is CASSPQPRLAGRTGELFF. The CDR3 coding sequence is TGCGCCAGCAGCCCCCAACCCAGACTAGCGGGGCGTACCGGGGAGCTGTTTTTT.

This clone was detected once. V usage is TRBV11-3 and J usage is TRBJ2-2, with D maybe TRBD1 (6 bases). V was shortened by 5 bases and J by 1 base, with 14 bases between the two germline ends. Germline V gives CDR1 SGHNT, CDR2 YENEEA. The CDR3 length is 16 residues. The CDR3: CASSRRQDLNTGELFF. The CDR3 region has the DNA TGTGCCAGCAGCCGACGACAGGACTTGAACACCGGGGAGCTGTTTTTT.

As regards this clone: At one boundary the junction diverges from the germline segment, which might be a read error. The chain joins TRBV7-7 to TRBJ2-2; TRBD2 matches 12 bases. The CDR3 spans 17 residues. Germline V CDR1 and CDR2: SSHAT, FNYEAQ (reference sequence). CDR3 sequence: CASSFNLLAGGHGELFF. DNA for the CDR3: TGTGCTAGCAGCTTTAACTTACTAGCGGGAGGACACGGGGAGCTGTTTTTT.

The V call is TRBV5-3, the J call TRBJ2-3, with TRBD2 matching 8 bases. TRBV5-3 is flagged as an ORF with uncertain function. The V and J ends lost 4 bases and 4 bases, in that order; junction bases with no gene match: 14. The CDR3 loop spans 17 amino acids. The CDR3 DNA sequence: TGTGCCAGAAGCGGCCAGTGTAGTCGGGGGGGCCCAGATACGCAGTATTTT. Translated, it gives CARSGQCSRGGPDTQYF.

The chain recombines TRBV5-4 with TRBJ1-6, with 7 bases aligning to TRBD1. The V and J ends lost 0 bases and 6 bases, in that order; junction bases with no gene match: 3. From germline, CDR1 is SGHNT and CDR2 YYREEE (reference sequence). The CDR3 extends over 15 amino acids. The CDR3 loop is CASSLAQGVNSPLHF. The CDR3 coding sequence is TGTGCCAGCAGCTTGGCGCAGGGGGTTAATTCACCCCTCCACTTT.

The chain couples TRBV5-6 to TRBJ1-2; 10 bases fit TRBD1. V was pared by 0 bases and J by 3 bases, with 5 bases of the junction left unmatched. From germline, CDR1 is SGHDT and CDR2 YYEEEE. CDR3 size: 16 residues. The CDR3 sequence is CASSLASTGGDYGYTF. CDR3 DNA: TGTGCCAGCAGCTTGGCCTCGACAGGGGGCGACTATGGCTACACCTTC.